These 24 T cell receptor beta chains came from one sample sequenced in a study of beta chain features in type 1 diabetes. The antigens these receptors bind are not known. The investigators reverse transcribed all of the isolated RNA, so they sequenced expressed TCRB transcripts. TCRdb's table, derived via immunoSEQ multiplex PCR, lists solely in-frame clones and lacks some. Altogether a few hundred thousand clones are present, about 15% being singletons, with the ten largest covering roughly 0.019%. The study, taken as a whole, reports: All four CD4+ subsets of Type 1 diabetes patients contained TCRB CDR3s that were moderately but significantly shorter.

Sequencing was performed on naive CD4+ T cells from blood. These receptors were obtained from a man aged 25 to 40 with type 1 diabetes.

This clone came up a few times. The CDR3 coding sequence is TGCAGCGTTCCAACCCAGGGGACACGAAACAATGAGCAGTTCTTC. It encodes CSVPTQGTRNNEQFF. J is TRBJ2-1 and V is TRBV29-1; the D gene is possibly TRBD1 (6 bases). The germline CDR1 and CDR2 sequences are SQVTM and ANQGSEA. Trimming removed 5 bases from V and 5 bases from J, with 19 bases in between. The CDR3 has 15 residues.

The gene calls are TRBV6-5 and TRBJ2-7; 9 nucleotides match TRBD1. This CDR3 has 16 amino acids. The junction had 7 bases not matched to a gene; V was cut back by 1 base and J by 3 bases. The V gene's germline CDR1 is MNHEY and CDR2 SVGAGI. CDR3 nucleotide sequence: TGTGCCAGCAGTTACTACGGGACAGGGAAAGGCTACGAGCAGTACTTC. Translation: CASSYYGTGKGYEQYF.

The J gene is TRBJ1-1, the V gene TRBV7-9; tentatively, D is TRBD1 (6 bases). Trimming removed 1 base from V and 10 bases from J, with 10 bases in between. The germline gives CDR1 SEHNR, CDR2 FQNEAQ (reference sequence). The CDR3 spans 12 residues. The CDR3 loop is CASSLVLGAAFF. DNA of the CDR3: TGTGCCAGCAGCTTAGTCCTGGGGGCAGCTTTCTTT.

The V and J genes are TRBV5-1 and TRBJ2-3, with TRBD1 identical over 8 bases. This CDR3 is 13 amino acids long. Germline CDR1 and CDR2: SGHRS and YFSETQ. J gave up 6 bases and V 3 bases, and 3 bases lay outside the gene matches. The CDR3 region is CASSWDRSDTQYF. The CDR3 nucleotides are TGCGCCAGCAGCTGGGACAGGTCGGATACGCAGTATTTT.

This clone was seen more than once but under ten times. The gene calls are TRBV9 and TRBJ2-3; possible D gene TRBD2, 6 bases. The V gene's germline CDR1 is SGDLS and CDR2 YYNGEE. Trimming stripped 2 bases from V and 4 bases from J, with 11 bases between. There are 14 residues in the CDR3. The CDR3 protein is CASSVASVADTQYF. CDR3 coding DNA: TGTGCCAGCAGCGTGGCTAGCGTGGCAGATACGCAGTATTTT.

The rearrangement links TRBV5-1 to TRBJ2-4; tentatively, D is TRBD1 (6 bases). The ends were cut back, 0 bases at V and 6 bases at J, with 10 bases in the middle. The CDR3 consists of 14 residues. In germline, CDR1 is SGHRS, CDR2 YFSETQ. The CDR3 sequence is CASSLEQGTNIQYF. The CDR3 DNA reads TGCGCCAGCAGCTTGGAACAGGGCACAAACATTCAGTACTTC.

The rearrangement joins TRBV30 to TRBJ1-5; TRBD1 might be the D (5 bases). The CDR3 has 13 amino acids. V lost 1 base and J lost 6, with 10 bases in between. CDR1 GTSNPN and CDR2 SVGIG come from the germline V gene (reference sequence). The CDR3 reads CAWSGGAGQPQHF. CDR3 sequence (DNA): TGTGCCTGGAGTGGCGGGGCCGGTCAGCCCCAGCATTTT.

The chain joins TRBV5-1 to TRBJ1-2, with 7 positions matching TRBD1. CDR1 SGHRS and CDR2 YFSETQ come from the germline V gene. V lost 3 bases to trimming and J lost 4 bases; unmatched junction nucleotides: 9. This CDR3 region has 15 residues. The CDR3 spells CASSWGDSRFYGYTF. The DNA of the CDR3 is TGCGCCAGCAGCTGGGGGGACAGTCGCTTCTATGGCTACACCTTC.

The chain links TRBV11-3 to TRBJ1-1; D not certain. Trimming stripped 5 bases from V and 0 bases from J, with 7 bases between. CDR1 SGHNT and CDR2 YENEEA come from the germline V gene. The CDR3 has 13 amino acids. The CDR3 DNA reads TGTGCCAGCAGCCCACTAATGAACACTGAAGCTTTCTTT. Protein: CASSPLMNTEAFF. The whole variable domain, filled in from reference TRBV11-3 and TRBJ1-1, reads EAGVVQSPRYKIIEKKQPVAFWCNPISGHNTLYWYLQNLGQGPELLIRYENEEAVDDSQLPKDRFSAERLKGVDSTLKIQPAELGDSAVYLCASSPLMNTEAFFGQGTRLTVV.

The genes are TRBV29-1 and TRBJ1-1, with 8 bases matching TRBD1. Per germline, CDR1 SQVTM and CDR2 ANQGSEA. J gave up 6 bases and V 8 bases, and 14 bases lay outside the gene matches. CDR3 length: 14 amino acids. The DNA for the CDR3 is TGCAGCACACGTGACAGGGGCCTTAGGGCTGAAGCTTTCTTT. Its protein is CSTRDRGLRAEAFF.

The chain employs TRBV11-2 and TRBJ2-1, with 11 bases fitting TRBD2. The germline V gene has CDR1 SGHAT and CDR2 FQNNGV. The CDR3 runs 17 residues. J lost 8 bases, V lost 2 bases, and 11 bases had no gene match. CDR3 sequence: CASSLRVSGGAVYEQFF. For the CDR3, the DNA is TGTGCCAGCAGCTTAAGGGTTAGCGGGGGGGCGGTCTATGAGCAGTTCTTC. Drawing the rest from reference TRBV11-2 and TRBJ2-1, the complete variable domain is EAGVAQSPRYKIIEKRQSVAFWCNPISGHATLYWYQQILGQGPKLLIQFQNNGVVDDSQLPKDRFSAERLKGVDSTLKIQPAKLEDSAVYLCASSLRVSGGAVYEQFFGPGTRLTVL.

The sample holds a few counts of this clone. The chain uses TRBV4-2 and TRBJ1-1; possibly TRBD1 for D (5 bases). The CDR3 contains 16 residues. V was cut by 1 base and J by 4 bases, with 16 bases left in between. Germline lookup yields CDR1 LGHNA and CDR2 YNFKEQ. CDR3 DNA sequence: TGTGCCAGCAGCCAAGTGTCTGCAGGGAGGAGCACTGAAGCTTTCTTT. This sequence encodes CASSQVSAGRSTEAFF.

With respect to this clone: The sample has other DNA sequences that encode this CDR3 too. The chain is built from TRBV7-2 and TRBJ2-5; 8 bases fit TRBD2. V trimming: 5 bases; J trimming: 1 base; junction bases outside the gene matches: 3. The CDR3 runs to 14 residues. CDR1 and CDR2 (germline): SGHTA, FQGNSA. The CDR3 bases are TGTGCCAGCAGCCTAGGGACTAGCCAAGAGACCCAGTACTTC. This codes for CASSLGTSQETQYF.

The sample holds a few counts of this clone. DNA of the CDR3: TGTGCCAGCAGTGTCGGCGGGGGGACTCATAACACCGGGGAGCTGTTTTTT. It encodes CASSVGGGTHNTGELFF. This chain connects TRBV9 to TRBJ2-2, with TRBD2 matching 8 bases. The length of the CDR3 is 17 residues. The J segment lost 2 bases and the V segment lost 5 bases, leaving 11 bases of the junction unmatched. The V gene's germline CDR1 is SGDLS and CDR2 YYNGEE.

This clone was picked up a small number of times. The chain combines TRBV10-1 with TRBJ2-5, with 7 bases lining up with TRBD1. Trimming removed 2 bases from V and 3 bases from J; junction bases left unmatched: 3. Germline lookup yields CDR1 WNHNN and CDR2 SYGVQD (reference sequence). The CDR3 spans 14 residues. CDR3 amino acids: CASSETGAKETQYF. CDR3 DNA: TGCGCCAGCAGTGAGACAGGGGCGAAAGAGACCCAGTACTTC.

The chain joins TRBV25-1 to TRBJ1-1; TRBD1 might be the D (5 bases). Germline V CDR1 and CDR2: MGHDK, SYGVNS. This CDR3 contains 15 residues. Trimming left V 3 bases short and J 1 base short, with 12 bases between. For the CDR3, the DNA is TGTGCCAGCAGTGACAGGGTAGGAGCGAACACTGAAGCTTTCTTT. Protein: CASSDRVGANTEAFF. The full variable domain, in which reference TRBV25-1 and TRBJ1-1 provide the parts outside the CDR3, is EADIYQTPRYLVIGTGKKITLECSQTMGHDKMYWYQQDPGMELHLIHYSYGVNSTEKGDLSSESTVSRIRTEHFPLTLESARPSHTSQYLCASSDRVGANTEAFFGQGTRLTVV.

Only a few counts were recorded for this clone. V usage is TRBV30 and J usage is TRBJ1-1; D is uncertain. Trimming removed 1 base at V and 3 bases at J, with 9 bases between. CDR1 and CDR2 from the germline V gene are GTSNPN and SVGIG (reference sequence). This CDR3 is 13 amino acids long. In nucleotides, the CDR3 is TGTGCCTGGAGTGCCCGGGGTTACACTGAAGCTTTCTTT. Amino acids: CAWSARGYTEAFF. The whole variable domain, remainder taken from reference TRBV30 and TRBJ1-1, is SQTIHQWPATLVQPVGSPLSLECTVEGTSNPNLYWYRQAAGRGLQLLFYSVGIGQISSEVPQNLSASRPQDRQFILSSKKLLLSDSGFYLCAWSARGYTEAFFGQGTRLTVV.

This chain connects TRBV19 to TRBJ2-7; TRBD1 aligns across 7 bases. The germline gives CDR1 LNHDA, CDR2 SQIVND (reference sequence). The junction had 7 bases not matched to a gene; V was cut back by 2 bases and J by 3 bases. This CDR3 comprises 15 residues. The CDR3 reads CASSITTGAGYEQYF. CDR3 coding DNA: TGTGCCAGTAGTATAACAACAGGGGCGGGCTACGAGCAGTACTTC. The full variable domain, in which reference TRBV19 and TRBJ2-7 provide the parts outside the CDR3, is DGGITQSPKYLFRKEGQNVTLSCEQNLNHDAMYWYRQDPGQGLRLIYYSQIVNDFQKGDIAEGYSVSREKKESFPLTVTSAQKNPTAFYLCASSITTGAGYEQYFGPGTRLTVT.

This clone was seen more than once but under ten times. The chain uses TRBV11-2 and TRBJ2-3; D is unclear. Germline V CDR1 and CDR2: SGHAT, FQNNGV. The V end was cut by 1 base, the J end by 5 bases, with 16 bases between. This CDR3 region has 16 residues. CDR3 amino acids: CASSLVGDIQLDTQYF. In DNA, the CDR3 is TGTGCCAGCAGCTTAGTAGGTGACATTCAGTTAGATACGCAGTATTTT.

The chain uses TRBV27 and TRBJ2-6, with a tentative D call TRBD2 (6 bases). Germline V gene data show CDR1 as MNHEY and CDR2 as SMNVEV (reference sequence). Trimming left V 5 bases short and J 4 bases short, with 24 bases between. This CDR3 comprises 19 residues. DNA of the CDR3: TGTGCCAGCAGTGGCCGGGCCCTCGGGAGTTTATCCGGGGCCAACGTCCTGACTTTC. Amino acids: CASSGRALGSLSGANVLTF.

The chain uses TRBV7-9 and TRBJ2-1; D might be TRBD2 (7 bases). The CDR3 runs to 15 residues. CDR1 is SEHNR and CDR2 is FQNEAQ in the germline V gene (reference sequence). The germline V and J ends were trimmed by 4 bases and 7 bases, with 17 bases remaining between them. This chain's CDR3 is CASSSDGGAYNEQFF. As DNA, the CDR3 is TGTGCCAGCAGCTCCGATGGGGGGGCGTATAATGAGCAGTTCTTC.

This clone was observed a handful of times. In nucleotides, the CDR3 is TGCGCCACCCAAGTCAATCTGCAGGAGACCCAGTACTTC. As protein: CATQVNLQETQYF. The chain uses TRBV5-1 and TRBJ2-5; no reliable D call. Deletions cut 9 bases from V and 5 bases from J, with 17 bases between. CDR3 length: 13 residues. From germline, CDR1 is SGHRS and CDR2 YFSETQ.

There are a few counts of this clone. J is TRBJ2-5 and V is TRBV6-6; D unclear. The CDR3 is 13 amino acids. Germline V gene data show CDR1 as MNHNY and CDR2 as SVGAGI (reference sequence). V lost 4 bases and J 4 bases, leaving 10 bases between the germline ends. The CDR3 spells CASSLLLLETQYF. The DNA of the CDR3 is TGTGCCAGCAGTTTACTACTTTTAGAGACCCAGTACTTC.

The chain is built from TRBV6-5 and TRBJ1-1; the D gene is possibly TRBD1 (6 bases). The V end was cut by 7 bases, the J end by 6 bases, with 12 bases between. CDR1 MNHEY and CDR2 SVGAGI come from the germline V gene. The CDR3 extends over 12 amino acids. In nucleotides, the CDR3 is TGTGCCAGCACCACACAGGGCCCTGAAGCTTTCTTT. It specifies CASTTQGPEAFF.